The entry below gives a single T cell receptor beta chain sequence along with its context. The sample belongs to a study of blood T cell repertoires in COVID-19. For the study at large: The analysed material was cDNA or gDNA that came from T cells, B-cell-depleted T cells, or PBMCs.

Germline V CDR1 and CDR2: LGHDT, YNNKEL (reference sequence). J lost 5 bases, V lost 0 bases, and 5 bases had no gene match. CDR3 size: 15 residues. TCRdb keeps only in-frame clones here, not all; method: immunoSEQ multiplex PCR. The sample consists of 250,000 to 400,000 clones, more than 75% of them appearing once. The sequence was collected from a man aged 50-59 years with active or convalescent COVID-19. Sequencing was done on a sample of peripheral blood. This chain uses TRBV3-1 (or the pseudogene TRBV3-2) with TRBJ2-5; 8 bases match TRBD1. The CDR3 DNA reads as TGTGCCAGCAGCCAAGAAACAGGGGGATGGGAGACCCAGTACTTC. Protein: CASSQETGGWETQYF.